Below are 4 T cell receptor beta chains sequenced from a single sample in a study of cytomegalovirus exposure and HLA in healthy donors. TCRdb keeps only in-frame clones here, not all; method: immunoSEQ multiplex PCR. The sample has over 250,000 clones; 80% to 90% are singletons. The sample consisted of PBMCs. Receptors originate from a woman under 30 in good health and CMV-seronegative.

The chain recombines TRBV27 with TRBJ2-1; D possibly corresponds to TRBD2 (6 bases). Per the germline V gene, CDR1 is MNHEY and CDR2 is SMNVEV (reference sequence). This CDR3 region has 13 residues. The ends were cut back, 3 bases at V and 6 bases at J, with 9 bases in the middle. The CDR3 bases are TGTGCCAGCAGTTTGGGGACTTTCAATGAGCAGTTCTTC. Translation: CASSLGTFNEQFF.

The V and J genes are TRBV9 and TRBJ2-2; unclear D gene. Between the trimmed V and J ends, which lost 0 bases and 4 bases, there was a span of 13 bases. Per germline, CDR1 SGDLS and CDR2 YYNGEE. The CDR3 covers 16 residues. CDR3 bases: TGTGCCAGCAGCGTAGAAGCGAGGTCAGCCACCGGGGAGCTGTTTTTT. Protein product: CASSVEARSATGELFF.

The chain joins TRBV7-9 to TRBJ2-2; 8 bases match TRBD1. The germline V gene encodes CDR1 SEHNR and CDR2 FQNEAQ (reference sequence). CDR3 length equals 13 residues. V gave up 10 bases and J gave up 3 bases; unmatched junction bases: 4. CDR3 coding DNA: TGTGCCACCCAGGGACAGGACACCGGGGAGCTGTTTTTT. It translates to CATQGQDTGELFF.

The V gene is TRBV11-3, the J gene TRBJ2-7, with D hard to call. The germline V gene encodes CDR1 SGHNT and CDR2 YENEEA. Trimming shortened V by 4 bases and J by 6 bases, and 10 bases separated the two germline ends. CDR3 length equals 12 residues. DNA of the CDR3: TGTGCCAGCAGCTCCCCGACAATCGAGCAGTACTTC. Its protein product is CASSSPTIEQYF.